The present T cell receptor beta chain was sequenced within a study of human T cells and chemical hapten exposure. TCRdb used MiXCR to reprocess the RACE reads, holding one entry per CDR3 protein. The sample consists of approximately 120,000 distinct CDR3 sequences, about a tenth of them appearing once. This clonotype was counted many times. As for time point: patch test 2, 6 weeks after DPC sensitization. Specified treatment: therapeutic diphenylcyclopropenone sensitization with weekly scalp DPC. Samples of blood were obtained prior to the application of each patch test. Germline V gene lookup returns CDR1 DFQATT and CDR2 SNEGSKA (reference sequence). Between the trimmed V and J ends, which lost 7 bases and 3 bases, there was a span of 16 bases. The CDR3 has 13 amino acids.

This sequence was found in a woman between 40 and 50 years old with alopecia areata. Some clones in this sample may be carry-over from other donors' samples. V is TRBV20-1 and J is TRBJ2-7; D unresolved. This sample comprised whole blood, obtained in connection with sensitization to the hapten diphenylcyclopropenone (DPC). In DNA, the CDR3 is TGCAGTGGAGTACGAGAGAAGATCTACGAGCAGTACTTC. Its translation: CSGVREKIYEQYF.